A selection of T cell receptor beta chains follows, all from one sample in a study of OX40 agonist ivuxolimab in advanced cancers. Clones were sequenced by immunoSEQ multiplex PCR, and TCRdb holds only the in-frame ones, with some missing. The repertoire holds about 46,000 clones, with about four fifths as singletons. The material was CD4+ or CD8+ T cells sorted from blood, obtained in a trial of the OX40 agonist ivuxolimab. These receptors were taken from an adult with an advanced solid tumor such as melanoma, head and neck, liver or kidney cancer. Each CDR3 is given with its conserved first and last residue. D genes are given only for firm matches. Expanded clones are given a class, and other clones once, few, many or no size at all.

TRBJ1-1 | TRBV5-1 | once | . | TGCGCCAGCAGCTCGAGGGGTGGGAGCACTGAAGCTTTCTTT | CASSSRGGSTEAFF
TRBJ2-7 | TRBV5-1 | once | . | TGCGCCAGCAGCTTGGTGGCGGGCAAGCTCGGGGAGCAGTACTTC | CASSLVAGKLGEQYF
TRBJ1-1 | TRBV5-1 | . | . | TGCGCCAGCAGCCGTAGGCCGGGAGGGTTCACTGAAGCTTTCTTT | CASSRRPGGFTEAFF
TRBJ2-2 | TRBV6-5 | few | . | TGTGCCAGCAGTTCCCCAGTAGGGGAGCTGTTTTTT | CASSSPVGELFF
TRBJ1-1 | TRBV7-6 | few | TRBD1 | TGTGCCAGCAGCCCCAGGGGGCTCAGGGACACTGAAGCTTTCTTT | CASSPRGLRDTEAFF
TRBJ2-5 | TRBV15 | . | . | TGTGCCACCAGCAGAGATCCAGATGGCCGGGGCCAGGGGCAGTTCCAAGAGACCCAGTACTTC | CATSRDPDGRGQGQFQETQYF
TRBJ2-6 | TRBV10-3 | . | . | TGTGCCATCAGTGGACCCGGCACTGGGGCCAACGTCCTGACTTTC | CAISGPGTGANVLTF
TRBJ2-1 | TRBV5-1 | . | TRBD2 | TGCGCCAGCAGCCAAGTTGAGCGGGGGGGCCAGCGGGAGCAGTTCTTC | CASSQVERGGQREQFF
TRBJ2-3 | TRBV6-6 | . | . | TGTGCCAGCAGTTACGGGTCTGTTACAGATACGCAGTATTTT | CASSYGSVTDTQYF
TRBJ1-5 | TRBV6-1 | . | . | TGTGCCAGCAGCTTCAGTCCTTATAGCAATCAGCCCCAGCATTTT | CASSFSPYSNQPQHF
TRBJ2-1 | TRBV20-1 | . | . | TGCAGTGCTAGGCCATACAATGAGCAGTTCTTC | CSARPYNEQFF
TRBJ1-2 | TRBV10-2 | . | . | TGCGCCACACAAGAGGCCTACAGTGCCTCTCGCTACACCTTC | CATQEAYSASRYTF
TRBJ2-7 | TRBV30 | . | . | TGTGCCTGGGCCCGGGGGCTAATGAGCGAGCAGTACTTC | CAWARGLMSEQYF
TRBJ1-6 | TRBV6-5 | . | . | TGTGCCAGCAGTTACGGAGCTATGTCCTATAATTCACCCCTCCACTTT | CASSYGAMSYNSPLHF
TRBJ2-7 | TRBV7-9 | . | . | TGTGCCAGCGGATACTCCGGGACAACAGAGCAGTACTTC | CASGYSGTTEQYF
TRBJ2-1 | TRBV29-1 | . | . | TGCAGCGTTGTGAGACAGAGGGCCAATGAGCAGTTCTTC | CSVVRQRANEQFF
TRBJ1-5 | TRBV19 | . | TRBD1 | TGTGCCAGTAGTGATGGTCCCCGACAGGGGGGCAATCAGCCCCAGCATTTT | CASSDGPRQGGNQPQHF
TRBJ1-2 | TRBV6-5 | . | TRBD1 | TGTGCCAGCAGTCGGGACAGGGAACTGGGCTACACCTTC | CASSRDRELGYTF
TRBJ2-3 | TRBV4-1 | . | TRBD2 | TGCGCCAGCAGCCTCTCCCTTAGCGGGGGGGCCCCAGATACGCAGTATTTT | CASSLSLSGGAPDTQYF
TRBJ1-2 | TRBV6-6 | . | TRBD1 | TGTGCCAGCAGTCCCAGAAGGGGACAGGGCTATGGCTACACCTTC | CASSPRRGQGYGYTF
TRBJ2-7 | TRBV2 | . | TRBD1 | TGTGCCAGCAGTGTGGGACAGGGTATCGACGAGCAGTACTTC | CASSVGQGIDEQYF
TRBJ1-1 | TRBV5-1 | . | TRBD1 | TGCGCCAGCACCTTTACAGGGGCCACTGAAGCTTTCTTT | CASTFTGATEAFF
TRBJ2-1 | TRBV5-4 | . | . | TGTGCCAGCAGCTCAGCACTTGGACGGAGCTCCTACAATGAGCAGTTCTTC | CASSSALGRSSYNEQFF
TRBJ2-4 | TRBV10-3 | once | . | TGTGCCACCCAGGGGGCGGGGGTAGCCAAAAACATTCAGTACTTC | CATQGAGVAKNIQYF
TRBJ2-7 | TRBV19 | . | . | TGTGCCAGTAGTATAGAGGACAGTTCGGGGGCCTACGAGCAGTACTTC | CASSIEDSSGAYEQYF
TRBJ2-1 | TRBV4-1 | . | . | TGCGCCAGCAGCCAGGTACCCGGGGAGGATGAGCAGTTCTTC | CASSQVPGEDEQFF
TRBJ1-1 | TRBV6-6 | . | . | TGTGCCAGCAGGTGGGACACTGAAGCTTTCTTT | CASRWDTEAFF
TRBJ1-1 | TRBV14 | . | . | TGTGCCAGCAGCCAAGACGTAGTAGCTTTCTTT | CASSQDVVAFF
TRBJ1-1 | TRBV23-1 | . | . | TGCGCCAGCAGTCGGGGGGCTGAGAACACTGAAGCTTTCTTT | CASSRGAENTEAFF
TRBJ1-2 | TRBV18 | . | . | TGTGCCAGCTCACCACTGGCGGACTATGGCTACACCTTC | CASSPLADYGYTF
TRBJ2-5 | TRBV10-3 | few | TRBD2 | TGTGCCATCAGACCTAGCGGGGGGAGGCAAGAGACCCAGTACTTC | CAIRPSGGRQETQYF
TRBJ2-2 | TRBV5-4 | . | . | TGTGCCAGCAGCTGGGACTCCGGGGAGCTGTTTTTT | CASSWDSGELFF
TRBJ2-3 | TRBV13 | . | . | TGTGCCAGCAGCTTAGGGGGCCCGGAGGGTACGCAGTATTTT | CASSLGGPEGTQYF
TRBJ2-3 | TRBV6-5 | . | . | TGTGCCAGCAGTTACGCGCTAGCGCGGGCAGATACGCAGTATTTT | CASSYALARADTQYF
TRBJ2-2 | TRBV9 | once | . | TGTGCCAGCAGCGTAGCCGGGGGGCGCGGCGGGGAGCTGTTTTTT | CASSVAGGRGGELFF
TRBJ1-4 | TRBV18 | . | . | TGTGCCAGCTCACCAACCGGGACGGATAATGAAAAACTGTTTTTT | CASSPTGTDNEKLFF
TRBJ1-5 | TRBV19 | . | TRBD1 | TGTGCCAGCGAGGACAGGGCGGGTCAGCCCCAGCATTTT | CASEDRAGQPQHF
TRBJ2-7 | TRBV2 | . | . | TGTGCCAGCAGTGAACGGCGTCAGGGGGGCTACGAGCAGTACTTC | CASSERRQGGYEQYF
TRBJ1-4 | TRBV7-9 | . | . | TGTGCCAGCAGCTTAGTTCCCCCTGGAGGTGATGAAAAACTGTTTTTT | CASSLVPPGGDEKLFF
TRBJ1-1 | TRBV6-5 | . | . | TGTGCCACCACGCGGGGAACTGGCGTGAACACTGAAGCTTTCTTT | CATTRGTGVNTEAFF
TRBJ1-2 | TRBV18 | . | TRBD1 | TGTGCCAGCTCACCGCAACCGGGACAGGGAGGGCATGGCTACACCTTC | CASSPQPGQGGHGYTF
TRBJ1-2 | TRBV10-3 | . | TRBD1 | TGTGCCATCAGATCAATGCTGGAGAGACAGGGGAGTAATCCTTATGGCTACACCTTC | CAIRSMLERQGSNPYGYTF
TRBJ2-2 | TRBV6-1 | few | . | TGTGCCAGCAGATCCACACAAAACACCGGGGAGCTGTTTTTT | CASRSTQNTGELFF
TRBJ2-1 | TRBV5-4 | . | . | TGTGCCAGCAGCTTGATTGGTGGGGGGGCCTTCAATGAGCAGTTCTTC | CASSLIGGGAFNEQFF
TRBJ2-1 | TRBV27 | . | TRBD2 | TGTGCCAGCAGTTTTCTACGACCCGGACGGGGGGCCTACAATGAGCAGTTCTTC | CASSFLRPGRGAYNEQFF
TRBJ1-6 | TRBV27 | . | . | TGTGCCAGCAACCGGTTGAGCTCCTATAATTCACCCCTCCACTTT | CASNRLSSYNSPLHF
TRBJ1-5 | TRBV18 | . | TRBD1 | TGTGCCAGCTCACGGGACAGCCAATCTGAGCCCCAGCATTTT | CASSRDSQSEPQHF
TRBJ1-2 | TRBV14 | . | . | TGTGCCAGCCGACCATCCCAGGTGGCGAATGGCTACACCTTC | CASRPSQVANGYTF
TRBJ1-2 | TRBV4-1 | . | TRBD1 | TGCGCCAGCAGCCCCTGGACAGGGCAAGGCTATGGCTACACCTTC | CASSPWTGQGYGYTF